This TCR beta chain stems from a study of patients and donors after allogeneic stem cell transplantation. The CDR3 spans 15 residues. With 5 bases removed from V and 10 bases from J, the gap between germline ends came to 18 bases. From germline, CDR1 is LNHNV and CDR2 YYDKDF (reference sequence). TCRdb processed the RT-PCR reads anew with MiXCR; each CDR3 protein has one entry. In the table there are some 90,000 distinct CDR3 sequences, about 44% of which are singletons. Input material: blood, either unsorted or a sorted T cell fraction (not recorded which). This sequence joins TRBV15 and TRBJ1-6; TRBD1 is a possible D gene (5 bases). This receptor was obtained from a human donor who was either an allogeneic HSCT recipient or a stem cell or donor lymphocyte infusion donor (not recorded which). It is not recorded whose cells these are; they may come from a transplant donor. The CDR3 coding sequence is TGTGCCACCAGCGCCCGGGACCAAAGGAGGTCACCCCTCCACTTT. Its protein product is CATSARDQRRSPLHF.